This T cell receptor (beta chain) derives from a study of cytomegalovirus exposure and HLA in healthy donors. On this clone: Its target is not known.

PCR primers comprised 60 Vbeta and 13 Jbeta primers. Assay used: immunoSEQ multiplex PCR; TCRdb lists only in-frame clones, some missing. The listing records over 80,000 clones. The CDR3 consists of 19 residues. J was trimmed by 1 base and V by 4 bases; bases with no gene match: 15. Germline V lookup: CDR1 SGHRS, CDR2 YFSETQ. Study observations and caveats: Cytomegalovirus association was assigned to 170 or so TCR beta chains. There was a cluster of highly shared sequence variants that was likely a sequencing artifact. One variant, a missense change in DCLRE1C, was linked in a later analysis to TCR beta V- and J-gene trimming. Reports credit the classifier with highly specific, highly sensitive diagnosis of cytomegalovirus status.

Sequencing was carried out using PBMCs. The source is a girl between 5 and 17 years old in good health and CMV-seropositive. The V call is TRBV5-1, the J call TRBJ2-2; TRBD1 matches at 8 bases. In nucleotides, the CDR3 is TGCGCCAGCAGCGAGTTGGGCCGGTCGGGACAGGTGAACACCGGGGAGCTGTTTTTT. This sequence encodes CASSELGRSGQVNTGELFF.